This TCR beta chain was found in a study of blood T cell repertoires in COVID-19. Study summary: COVID-19 samples, acute and convalescent, were from the United States, Italy and Spain.

Germline V gene data show CDR1 as SEHNR and CDR2 as FQNEAQ (reference sequence). The CDR3 is made up of 12 amino acids. Trimming took off 6 bases at V and 8 bases at J, with 10 bases between the two ends. As handled by the study authors: Amplification of reference gene primers was used by the study to estimate nucleated cell counts. Repertoires were generated with immunoSEQ multiplex PCR, while TCRdb's copy carries only in-frame clones and drops some. D and trimming come from the DNA, and the V and J calls and clone size come from that table. The sample has about 310,000 clones; approximately 87% are singletons.

The specimen was peripheral blood. The sequence was obtained from a woman aged 45-60 years who had recovered from COVID-19. The chain joins TRBV7-9 to TRBJ2-2; weak D call: TRBD1 (6 bases). The CDR3: CASRSGTGELFF. The CDR3 coding sequence is TGTGCCAGCAGGTCGGGGACAGGGGAGCTGTTTTTT.